The entry below gives a single T cell receptor beta chain sequence along with its context. Its matching antigen is unknown. This record comes from a study of shared clonotypes between healthy human individuals. Broader study findings: Exclusively blood specimens were collected; tissue repertoires likely differ.

The method was immunoSEQ multiplex PCR; TCRdb's version includes in-frame clones alone and lacks a portion of them. The table records approximately 640,000 clones, around 72% of them present only once. Germline trimming cut 4 bases from V and 0 bases from J; bases unmatched to any gene: 10. The length of the CDR3 is 18 residues. The V gene's germline CDR1 is SGHNT and CDR2 YYREEE (reference sequence). The TCR sequence derives from a woman aged 25 to 39 in good health. Sequenced material: memory CD4+ T cells sorted from blood. Subset defined: CD45RA-negative fraction. The chain is built from TRBV5-4 and TRBJ2-3; 11 nucleotides match TRBD2. CDR3 bases: TGTGCCAGCAGCGTCCTACTAACTAGCGGGAGAAGCACAGATACGCAGTATTTT. It yields the protein CASSVLLTSGRSTDTQYF.